This T cell receptor beta chain was profiled in a study of cytomegalovirus exposure and HLA in healthy donors (dated by TCRdb to 2017 to 2019). In terms of the full investigation: An earlier analysis of some 600 of the donors reported about 280 Gb of sequence data and around 120 million unique TCR beta sequences obtained from about 179 million T cells. Besides the first cohort of 666 subjects, a separate validation cohort made up of 90 to 150 different subjects was used. A later analysis re-examined previously published TCR beta repertoires from more than 600 donors and added high-resolution HLA genotyping to investigate patterns of TCR occurrence. An early release that covered fewer than 750 HLA-typed donors contained about 300 gigabases of sequencing data and 85 million to 100 million unique TCR sequences. Among some 400 genotyped donors of the cohort, an average of around 250,000 unique TCR beta nucleotide sequences was sequenced per donor, of which about 20% were non-productive. Among the approximately 400 genotyped donors, around 81% belonged to the genetic ancestry cluster associated with self-reported Caucasian donors. Typing coverage varied by locus: roughly 620-630 donors for A, B, C, DRB1 and DQB1; roughly 560 for DQA1; 600 to 610 for DPA1; 400 to 480 for DPB1. Donor age, sex, ethnicity and CMV serostatus were compiled alongside the repertoire data. In a later genetic analysis, genome-wide SNP genotypes for about 55% of the roughly 670 donors were used, and that subset was treated as a discovery cohort. Five DR-DQ haplotypes were handled as single units for association and clustering because linkage in the cohort was strong. The study aimed to test whether cataloging public T cell receptors could reveal signatures of past pathogen exposure. Rather than using new phenotypic data, the later analysis identified candidate immune exposures from TCR beta sequences and from how often those sequences occurred across donors. The study combined high-throughput TCR immunosequencing, statistical association of individual TCRs with disease status, and machine learning to predict cytomegalovirus infection status. The study profiled the T cell repertoires of hundreds of subjects by immunosequencing and related them to cytomegalovirus serostatus. Both class I and class II loci were covered by HLA typing, at four-digit resolution. Every repertoire in the discovery cohort had been generated on one and the same sequencing platform. In an earlier analysis of roughly 540 of the donors, high-throughput TCR beta sequencing was used to judge whether each TCR beta V gene segment behaved as functional or pseudogenic. Overall results and qualifications from the work: The study gave a list of around 170 TCR beta chains associated with cytomegalovirus. A cluster of highly shared sequence variants was judged likely to represent a technical artifact of the sequencing pipeline. Specific HLA alleles were associated with over 15,000 TCR beta sequences at a false discovery rate of 0.05 in a later analysis. In a later genetic analysis, a missense DCLRE1C variant was associated with V-gene and J-gene trimming of TCR beta chains, and the association was replicated in an independent cohort. The classifier was reported to diagnose cytomegalovirus status with high specificity and sensitivity in both the original and validation cohorts. Strong co-occurrence of HLA alleles, especially DR and DQ, made assigning TCR associations to individual alleles difficult. Because HLA typing was missing for some donors at each locus, association tests included only the typed subset. Several of the top co-occurrence clusters appeared to be linked to parvovirus B19, influenza, CMV and Epstein-Barr virus, according to a later analysis. In an earlier analysis of about 600 of the donors, most TCR beta V segments appeared in productive rearrangements about 87% or about 30% of the time, broadly matching IMGT annotations. Only TCR beta chains were sequenced in this cohort, and the absence of alpha or paired-chain data limited detectable features. A further reported finding was that TCR beta sequences accurately predicted the HLA-A and HLA-B alleles for most subjects in the first cohort. The presence/absence analyses assumed that sequencing depth was roughly uniform across donors, and that assumption may not be true. The 87-base-pair reads could not distinguish some IMGT-functional V segments, including TRBV6-2 and TRBV6-3, so those segments were excluded. In a later genetic analysis, fewer N-insertions in productive TCRs were reported among donors in an Asian-associated ancestry cluster than the roughly 640-donor mean. In vitro tests confirmed that three of the cytomegalovirus-associated TCR beta chains recognize cytomegalovirus antigens. In a later analysis, the rate of TCR association differed among HLA loci, with DRB1 alleles having the most associated TCRs and HLA-C alleles having the fewest. CMV serostatus was the only immune exposure information available for the cohort. A later analysis found that most CMV-associated TCR beta chains appeared HLA-restricted, with HLA associations seemingly driven largely by CMV exposure. Correlated functional status among segregating V segments might be attributable to linkage disequilibrium, but an unknown experimental factor could not be ruled out. Across donors, most TCR sequences were observed very rarely, whereas some public TCRs were present in many individuals. The authors suggested that the approach could potentially be extended to other disease states and immunological phenotypes. In a later analysis, HLA-associated TCR beta chains were found to be more clonally expanded and to have lower generation probabilities than equally common non-associated chains. Because counts were too low, around 18 rarely observed V segments, including chromosome 9 orphons, were left out of the earlier analysis of some 600 of the donors.

A distance of 12 bases separates the germline ends of V and J, which lose 0 bases and 4 bases respectively. The CDR3 runs 15 residues from the cysteine to the phenylalanine. Solely the CDR3 DNA is kept, with 45 bases framed from the first base. Taken from the germline V gene (reference sequence), the CDR1 and CDR2 loops are SSHAT and FNYEAQ. In total, 600 or so healthy bone marrow donors made up the cohort. All cohort members were sampled while nominally healthy, although unrecorded immune exposures were likely present. The donor was CMV seronegative and was included in the group of a few hundred seronegative cohort members. A peripheral blood sample was collected from each donor, and TCR beta sequencing was performed on peripheral blood mononuclear cells. Genomic DNA extraction from the blood cell samples was performed with the Qiagen DNeasy Blood Extraction Kit. Library construction relied on the immunoSEQ multiplex PCR assay. The multiplex PCR relied on a mix of 60 forward primers for TCR Vbeta segments and 13 reverse primers for TCR Jbeta segments. Amplification of the CDR3 region of rearranged TCR beta genes was performed with a multiplex PCR assay on genomic DNA. The Illumina HiSeq System was used to sequence the amplified TCR beta libraries as 87-base-pair reads. Regarding the original processing steps: In a later analysis, roughly 80 million unique TCR beta chains were counted across the 666 repertoires, and around 10 million of these chains were shared by at least two donors. A nearest-neighbor algorithm error-corrected the raw reads and collapsed the reads into unique sequences, merging closely related sequences to remove PCR and sequencing errors. Alignment of CDR3 sequences to IMGT reference sequences was used to assign V, D and J gene segments. For a sequence to be retained, at least a six-nucleotide match to both a V gene segment and a J gene segment was required. A rearrangement was called productive if the CDR3 had no stop codons and remained in frame with V and J, and every other rearrangement was called non-productive. Following IMGT convention, CDR3 was defined as the stretch from the second conserved V-encoded cysteine up to the conserved J-encoded phenylalanine. In an earlier analysis of roughly 610 of the donors, sequences lacking an unambiguous match to a single V gene segment were excluded. An earlier analysis of several hundred of the donors called V segments functional above 56.7% productive rearrangements and segregating when the between-donor standard deviation exceeded 5%. To diagnose cytomegalovirus status from the catalog of TCR beta chain sequences, a statistical classification framework was built. V and J gene assignment, in a later analysis, came from comparing TCR nucleotide sequences with IMGT/GENE-DB human TR gene sequences. In a later analysis, CDR3 sequences and most-parsimonious VDJ recombination scenarios were assigned using the TCRdist pipeline. In a later analysis, every TCR beta chain was defined by the combination of its CDR3 amino acid sequence and its V-gene family, and reads without a unique V-gene family were dropped. As a way to deal with suspected cross-contamination and a sequencing artifact, a later analysis dropped nearly 600 nucleotide sequences that were highly shared and had low generation probability. For each public chain, a later analysis derived a clonal expansion index from normalized ranks of inferred template counts within each repertoire. In a later analysis, generation probabilities were computed with a VDJ recombination model fitted to out-of-frame rearrangements, and the resulting probabilities were checked against IGoR. A later analysis scored TCR-TCR, TCR-HLA and TCR-CMV co-occurrence with hypergeometric tests, applying a repertoire-size bias correction to TCR pairs. A later analysis estimated false discovery rates by permuting HLA or CMV assignments 20 times. In a later analysis, co-occurring TCRs were grouped with DBSCAN, and TCRdist sequence similarity was added when clustering was performed within HLA-allele-positive subsets. Co-occurrence clustering excluded repertoires with fewer than 30,000 or more than 120,000 public chains, plus five with anomalous nucleotide sharing. TCRdb holds this immuneACCESS table with in-frame rearrangements only. Some clones are missing; in checked studies, unresolved V genes explain under half, and the rest has no known cause. The D gene and trimming were derived from the DNA, and the V and J assignments and clone size from that table. The sample table lists approximately 100,000 clones, roughly 85% of them with a count of one. About 4.3% of the sample goes to the ten largest clones.

With regard to this clone: The antigen it recognizes is unknown. No base-level quality is on record; no much larger clone is a single base apart.

The specimen was PBMCs. The V and J segments used are TRBV7-7 and TRBJ2-5, and TRBD1 may be the D gene, going by 5 matching bases. The origin of this receptor is a man between 25 and 39 years old in good health and CMV-seronegative. CDR3 loop: CASSLALGVGETQYF. The DNA is TGTGCCAGCAGCTTAGCGCTAGGGGTTGGAGAGACCCAGTACTTC.